Included here is one TCR beta chain sequence, with context. The antigen remains undetermined. This record comes from a study of OX40 agonist ivuxolimab in advanced cancers. Background on the study: Around 40% of patients had received prior checkpoint inhibitor therapy. General observations from the study: On average, a greater number of expanded clones characterised CD8+ T cells relative to CD4+.

Sequencing used immunoSEQ multiplex PCR; TCRdb keeps in-frame clones, though not all of them. The sample has about 64,000 clones, roughly nine tenths seen once. This sequence was found in an adult with an advanced solid tumor such as melanoma, head and neck, liver or kidney cancer. Source: CD4+ or CD8+ T cells sorted from blood, taken in a trial of the OX40 agonist ivuxolimab.

The chain's CDR3 is CASSLTPGPYNEQFF. The CDR3 region has the DNA TGTGCCAGCAGCTTAACGCCGGGTCCCTACAATGAGCAGTTCTTC. The chain is built from TRBV7-3 and TRBJ2-1; D unresolved. This CDR3 region has 15 residues. Between the trimmed V and J ends, which lost 0 bases and 2 bases, there was a span of 8 bases. Germline V gene data show CDR1 as SGHTA and CDR2 as FQGTGA.